These 13 T cell receptor beta chains were all obtained from the same sample, sequenced in a study of Graves' ophthalmopathy and Graves' hyperthyroidism. RNA transcripts served as template for amplifying TCR beta CDR3 sequences. First-round RT-PCR employed HTBI primers, with a second-round multiplex PCR after it. TCRdb analysed the multiplex PCR reads with MiXCR anew, one entry per CDR3 protein. The top ten hold under 3.5% of the sample, which has around 660,000 distinct CDR3 sequences, roughly two fifths seen once. The sequenced material came from peripheral blood. These receptors all stem from an adult man with Graves' ophthalmopathy.

In its sample, this clonotype was seen many times. The genes are TRBV10-3 and TRBJ1-2; 9 positions match TRBD1. The CDR3 has 16 residues. Germline V lookup: CDR1 ENHRY, CDR2 SYGVKD. Trimming cost V 3 bases and J 4 bases; bases outside gene matches: 9. CDR3: CAISDSTGGSAYGYTF. The CDR3 DNA reads TGTGCCATCAGTGACTCTACAGGGGGCTCCGCCTATGGCTACACCTTC.

With respect to this clonotype: Without the conserved terminal phenylalanine or tryptophan, this CDR3 likely stems from a read error. The CDR3 coding sequence is TGTGCCAGCAGCGTAGCTCTAGCGGCGAACTCGTACGAGCAGTACTTG. Amino acid sequence: CASSVALAANSYEQYL. The V call is TRBV9, the J call TRBJ2-7; 7 nucleotides align to TRBD2. The germline CDR1 and CDR2 sequences are SGDLS and YYNGEE. CDR3 length: 16 residues. The V gene end was trimmed by 0 bases and the J gene end by 4 bases; junction bases not matched to a gene: 10.

Turning to this clonotype: Since a much larger clone is just one base distant, this may be a read error. The chain uses TRBV19 and TRBJ2-7; D is undetermined. The CDR3 totals 13 residues. Germline values: CDR1 LNHDA, CDR2 SQIVND (reference sequence). CDR3 bases: TGTGTCAGTAGTCGGCTACTTAGACACGAGCAGTACTTC. Its translation is CVSSRLLRHEQYF.

This clonotype was found many times. J is TRBJ1-1 and V is TRBV6-6; D not certain. V was pared by 5 bases and J by 2 bases, with 9 bases between. Germline CDR1 MNHNY, CDR2 SVGAGI (reference sequence). This CDR3 is built from 13 residues. CDR3 nucleotide sequence: TGTGCCAGCAGTGCTGCAGTAAACACTGAAGCTTTCTTT. It translates to CASSAAVNTEAFF.

This clonotype appeared a few times. The V call is TRBV5-1, the J call TRBJ1-1; no clear D. Trimming stripped 7 bases from V and 6 bases from J, with 31 bases between. The CDR3 is 18 amino acids. Germline values: CDR1 SGHRS, CDR2 YFSETQ. The CDR3 protein is CASRRREIEGGSVPEAFF. The CDR3 DNA reads TGCGCCAGCCGTCGCCGGGAAATTGAGGGAGGGTCTGTCCCTGAAGCTTTCTTT.

This clonotype has only one observation. V usage is TRBV2 and J usage is TRBJ2-7; 12 nucleotides align to TRBD1. The CDR3 covers 15 residues. Germline V gene lookup returns CDR1 SNHLY and CDR2 FYNNEI. The ends lost 8 bases at V and 6 bases at J; junction bases unmatched: 11. The CDR3 nucleotides read TGTGCCAGCGTTGTGTGGGACAGGGGGCGCGGCGAGCAGTACTTC. Translation: CASVVWDRGRGEQYF.

In regard to this clonotype: A read error is possible here, since a much larger clone lies one base away. The chain combines TRBV10-3 with TRBJ2-7; D gene unclear. CDR1 and CDR2 from the germline V gene are ENHRY and SYGVKD. Trimming left V 5 bases short and J 2 bases short, with 16 bases between. CDR3 length equals 15 residues. The CDR3 DNA follows: TGTGCCATCAGTTACGAACCAGGCCCTACCTACGAGCAGTACTTC. It codes for CAISYEPGPTYEQYF.

In the case of this clonotype: With a much larger clone just one base away, this may be a read error. J is TRBJ2-5 and V is TRBV7-2; D is perhaps TRBD1 (5 bases). From germline, CDR1 is SGHTA and CDR2 FQGNSA. CDR3 length equals 14 residues. Written as DNA, the CDR3 is TGTGCCGGCAGCTTCTCCCAGGGCCGGGAGACCCAGTACTTC. Translated, it gives CAGSFSQGRETQYF.

In this sample, this clonotype turned up many times. The chain is built from TRBV12-3 or TRBV12-4 and TRBJ2-7; D gene ambiguous. This CDR3 spans 14 amino acids. The ends were cut back, 1 base at V and 6 bases at J, with 13 bases in the middle. The CDR3 sequence: CASSLGAESGEQYF. The DNA for the CDR3 is TGTGCCAGCAGTTTAGGGGCAGAATCGGGCGAGCAGTACTTC.

This clonotype was counted between two and nine times. The chain carries TRBV11-2 and TRBJ1-1; D unresolved. V lost 5 bases and J lost 0, with 10 bases in between. CDR1 and CDR2 from the germline V gene are SGHAT and FQNNGV. This CDR3 is 14 amino acids long. Here the CDR3 reads CASSPFDMNTEAFF. The CDR3 DNA sequence: TGTGCCAGCAGCCCCTTTGACATGAACACTGAAGCTTTCTTT.

In this sample, this clonotype turned up a few times. Since the CDR3 does not end with the conserved phenylalanine or tryptophan, this likely comes from a read error. The chain carries TRBV14 and TRBJ2-7; D might be TRBD2 (5 bases). The J call could be wrong; TRBJ2-1 is a better fit for the DNA end. The germline V gene has CDR1 SGHDN and CDR2 FVKESK. The CDR3 runs 12 residues. CDR3: CASSQERVVQFY. For the CDR3, the DNA is TGTGCCAGCAGCCAAGAGAGGGTAGTACAGTTCTAC.

This clonotype was recorded at least ten times. The chain links TRBV19 to TRBJ1-1; D perhaps matches TRBD1 (6 bases). CDR3 length: 14 residues. Trimming stripped 7 bases from V and 0 bases from J, with 12 bases between. In germline, CDR1 is LNHDA, CDR2 SQIVND (reference sequence). The CDR3 protein is CASKSGHMNTEAFF. The CDR3, as DNA: TGTGCCAGTAAATCGGGACATATGAACACTGAAGCTTTCTTT.

This clonotype was picked up a small number of times. The chain carries TRBV12-3 or TRBV12-4 and TRBJ1-2; tentatively, D is TRBD1 (5 bases). Trimming pared 5 bases from V and 1 base from J, leaving 20 bases between. The CDR3 is 17 residues long. The CDR3 sequence: CASSRRQLRYINYGYTF. The DNA for the CDR3 is TGTGCCAGCAGTCGAAGACAGCTTCGCTATATTAACTATGGCTACACCTTC.